This entry describes one TCR beta chain. A read error is possible here, since a much larger clone lies one base away. Sequenced by immunoSEQ multiplex PCR; TCRdb stores in-frame clones only, minus some. The repertoire holds fewer than 1.4 million clones, with approximately 80% as singletons. V was clipped by 5 bases and J by 3 bases, with 2 bases between them. This CDR3 comprises 11 residues. CDR1 is MNHNY and CDR2 is SVGAGI in the germline V gene (reference sequence). The entry originates in a study of shared clonotypes between healthy human individuals. The material sequenced was memory CD4+ T cells from PBMCs. The subset was: CD45RA-negative fraction. This TCR derives from a man aged 18 to 29 in good health. Some clones in this sample may be carry-over from other donors' samples. The J gene is TRBJ2-1, the V gene TRBV6-6; no firm D call. The CDR3 DNA reads TGTGCCAGCAGTAACTACAATGAGCAGTTCTTC. It yields the protein CASSNYNEQFF.